The sequence of this T cell receptor beta chain was determined in a study of regulatory T cells in long-lasting Graves disease. Time point denoted: newly diagnosed GD, antithyroid drugs for less than 3 months. The TCR library was prepared using RNA isolated from PBMCs. Assembly of TCR beta libraries relied on iRepertoire HTBI primers together with Arm-PCR of CDR3 regions. MiXCR was run by TCRdb on the multiplex PCR reads, yielding one entry per CDR3 protein. The sample comprises fewer than 400,000 distinct CDR3 sequences, 15% to 20% of which are singletons, and roughly 35% rests with the top ten. The table lists this clonotype with many counts. The V and J ends lost 6 bases and 4 bases respectively, with 7 bases between them. The CDR3 sequence is 12 residues long. Germline CDR1 and CDR2: SNHLY and FYNNEI.

This receptor was identified in a female donor with Graves disease. This sample comprised peripheral blood mononuclear cells (PBMCs), obtained at new diagnosis, from a patient treated with antithyroid drugs. V is TRBV2 and J is TRBJ2-1, with D unclear. CDR3 in DNA: TGTGCCAGCAGGACTGTTTACAATGAGCAGTTCTTC. This sequence encodes CASRTVYNEQFF. Full variable domain (rest looked up from reference TRBV2 and TRBJ2-1): EPEVTQTPSHQVTQMGQEVILRCVPISNHLYFYWYRQILGQKVEFLVSFYNNEISEKSEIFDDQFSVERPDGSNFTLKIRSTKLEDSAMYFCASRTVYNEQFFGPGTRLTVL.